This T cell receptor (beta chain) appears in the sequencing data of a study of blood T cell repertoires in COVID-19 (dated by TCRdb to the early 2020s). General notes on the study: The collaborator samples originated in the United States, Italy and Spain and spanned the acute and convalescent phases of COVID-19. The material from the prospective study consisted of cDNA or gDNA derived from T cells, B-cell-depleted T cells, or PBMCs. Deeply sampled blood TCRbeta repertoires from subjects exposed to, actively infected with, or recovered from COVID-19 were included in the dataset. The repertoires were made available in a free public database intended to serve as a resource for research on the immune response to SARS-CoV-2. Samples were obtained from the ongoing ImmuneRACE study (first 160 participants) and from 1,254 subjects provided by 6 global collaborators. A de-identified subject ID, COVID-19 status, age in years and sex were almost always included in the sample metadata. HLA class I and class II types, where available, came from metadata supplied by the sample provider rather than from assay-based typing. What the study reported, not specific to this receptor: The quantity of clinical and demographic metadata differed by source and by participant and was supplied without curation.

CDR1 SGHVS and CDR2 FQNEAQ are derived from the germline V gene. At the junction V is shortened by 1 base and J by 4 bases; bases outside the gene matches: 8. Spanning cysteine to phenylalanine, the CDR3 consists of 17 amino acids. The DNA shown is the 51-base CDR3, in frame from base 1. Each collaborating institution followed its own protocols to collect whole blood in K2EDTA tubes. For TCRbeta analysis, collaborator samples were shipped as frozen whole blood, as isolated PBMCs, or as DNA extracted from either sample type. On this clone: No cognate antigen has been identified for it. Base qualities are missing; no much larger clone stands one base away.

TCRbeta CDR3 regions were amplified from genomic DNA using the immunoSEQ Assay, a bias-controlled multiplex PCR. Turning to the authors' computational methods: Within the assay, amplification of reference gene primers was used to estimate how many nucleated cells each sample contained. To quantify the absolute abundance of each unique TCRbeta CDR3 rearrangement, sequence reads were collapsed and filtered. For each sample, productive Simpson clonality was calculated by taking the square root of Simpson's diversity index across productive rearrangements. Held by TCRdb, this immuneACCESS table contains in-frame sequences only and omits some clones. Under half of the omission traces to an unresolved V gene where checked; the cause of the rest is unknown. V and J calls and clone size are those listed in that table; D and trimming were worked out from the DNA. Within this sample are almost 100,000 clones, with about nine tenths of them counted one time only. The biggest ten clones account for 10% of the sample.

Sequencing used peripheral blood. This clonotype originated in a man aged 50 to 59 with acute or convalescent COVID-19. The sequence is built from TRBV7-8 and TRBJ2-1; TRBD2 aligns with 9 central bases. The CDR3 region reads CASSLGLAGVRYNEQFF. The DNA reads TGTGCCAGCAGCTTAGGGTTAGCGGGAGTTAGGTACAATGAGCAGTTCTTC.